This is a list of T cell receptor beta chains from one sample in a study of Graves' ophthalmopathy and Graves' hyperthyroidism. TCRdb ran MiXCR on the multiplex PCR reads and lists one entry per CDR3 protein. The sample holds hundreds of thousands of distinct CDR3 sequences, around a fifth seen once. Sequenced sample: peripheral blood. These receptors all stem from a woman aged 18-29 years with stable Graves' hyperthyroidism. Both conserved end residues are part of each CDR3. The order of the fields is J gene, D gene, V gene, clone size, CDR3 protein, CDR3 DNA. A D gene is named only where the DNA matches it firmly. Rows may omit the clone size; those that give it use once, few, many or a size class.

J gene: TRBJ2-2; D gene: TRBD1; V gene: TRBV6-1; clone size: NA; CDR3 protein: CASMWGQTNTGELFF; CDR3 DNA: TGTGCCAGCATGTGGGGACAGACGAACACCGGGGAGCTGTTTTTT
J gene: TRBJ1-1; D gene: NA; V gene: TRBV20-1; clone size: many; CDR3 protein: CSAPWGRGSRSEAFF; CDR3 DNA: TGCAGTGCTCCCTGGGGGAGGGGGAGTAGATCTGAAGCTTTCTTT
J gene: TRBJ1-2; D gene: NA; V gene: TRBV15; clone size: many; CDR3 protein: CATSRDRIGYTF; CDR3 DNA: TGTGCCACCAGCAGAGATAGAATTGGCTACACCTTC
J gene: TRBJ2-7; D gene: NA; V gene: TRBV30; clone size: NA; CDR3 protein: CASSAPWPYEQYF; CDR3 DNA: TGTGCCTCCTCTGCGCCCTGGCCCTACGAGCAGTACTTC
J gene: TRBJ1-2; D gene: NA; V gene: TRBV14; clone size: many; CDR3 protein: CASSQGGARGYTF; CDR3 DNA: TGTGCCAGCAGCCAAGGCGGCGCGCGCGGCTACACCTTC
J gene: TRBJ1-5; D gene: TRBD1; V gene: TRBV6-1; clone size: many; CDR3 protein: CASSQLRQGPNQPQHF; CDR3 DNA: TGTGCCAGCAGCCAACTCCGACAGGGGCCCAATCAGCCCCAGCATTTT
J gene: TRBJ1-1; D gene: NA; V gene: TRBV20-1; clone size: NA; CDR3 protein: CSARGPLRGIEAFF; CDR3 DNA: TGCAGTGCTAGAGGCCCCCTCAGGGGTATTGAAGCTTTCTTT
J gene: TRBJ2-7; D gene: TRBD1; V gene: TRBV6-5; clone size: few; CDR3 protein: CASSYSGPRDRAYEQYF; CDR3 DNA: TGTGCCAGCAGTTACTCGGGCCCCCGGGACAGGGCATACGAGCAGTACTTC
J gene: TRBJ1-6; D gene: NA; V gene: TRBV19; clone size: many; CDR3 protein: CASSPSGTRNSPLHF; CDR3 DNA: TGTGCCAGTAGCCCTTCCGGGACAAGAAATTCACCCCTCCACTTT
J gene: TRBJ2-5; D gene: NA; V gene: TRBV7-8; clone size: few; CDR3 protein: CASSLTKEETQYF; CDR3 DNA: TGTGCCAGCAGCTTAACGAAAGAAGAGACCCAGTACTTC
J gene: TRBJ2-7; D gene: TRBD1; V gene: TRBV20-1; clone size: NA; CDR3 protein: CSARSPGQGAYEQYF; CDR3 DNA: TGCAGTGCTAGATCCCCGGGACAGGGGGCTTACGAGCAGTACTTC
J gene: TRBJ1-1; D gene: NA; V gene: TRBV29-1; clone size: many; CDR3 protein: CSVMNTEAFF; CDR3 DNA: TGCAGCGTCATGAACACTGAAGCTTTCTTT
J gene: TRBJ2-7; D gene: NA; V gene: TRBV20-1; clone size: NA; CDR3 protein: CSARPLEGSSYEQYF; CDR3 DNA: TGCAGTGCTAGACCCCTCGAAGGGAGTTCCTACGAGCAGTACTTC
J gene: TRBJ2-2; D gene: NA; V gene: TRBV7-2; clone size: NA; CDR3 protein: CASSFWGPGTGELFF; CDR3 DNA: TGTGCCAGCAGCTTTTGGGGGCCTGGTACCGGGGAGCTGTTTTTT
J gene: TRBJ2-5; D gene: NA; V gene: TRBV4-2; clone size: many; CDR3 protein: CASSPRTAGDQETQYF; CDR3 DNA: TGTGCCAGCAGCCCGCGGACAGCAGGGGATCAAGAGACCCAGTACTTC
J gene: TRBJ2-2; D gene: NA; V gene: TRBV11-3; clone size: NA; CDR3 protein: CASSSGPPGTGELFF; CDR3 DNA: TGTGCCAGCAGCTCCGGACCGCCTGGGACCGGGGAGCTGTTTTTT
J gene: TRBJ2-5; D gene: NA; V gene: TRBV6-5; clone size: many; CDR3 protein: CASSYRGQGRSETQYF; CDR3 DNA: TGTGCCAGCAGTTACAGGGGCCAGGGGCGTTCCGAGACCCAGTACTTC
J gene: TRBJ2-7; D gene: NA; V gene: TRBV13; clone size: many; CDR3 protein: CASSSAPGTNYEQYF; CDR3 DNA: TGTGCCAGCAGCTCCGCCCCAGGTACGAACTACGAGCAGTACTTC
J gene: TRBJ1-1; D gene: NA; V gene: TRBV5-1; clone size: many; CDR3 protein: CASSLTTQDRNTEASF; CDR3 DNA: TGCGCCAGCAGCTTGACCACACAGGATCGGAACACTGAAGCTTCCTTT
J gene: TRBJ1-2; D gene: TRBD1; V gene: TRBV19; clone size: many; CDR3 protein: CASSMRGQGFGYTF; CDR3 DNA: TGTGCCAGTAGTATGCGCGGACAGGGGTTTGGCTACACCTTC
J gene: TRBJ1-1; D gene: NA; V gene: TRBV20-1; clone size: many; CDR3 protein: CSARDRGGLDTEAFF; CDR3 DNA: TGCAGTGCTAGAGATCGGGGGGGTCTTGACACTGAAGCTTTCTTT
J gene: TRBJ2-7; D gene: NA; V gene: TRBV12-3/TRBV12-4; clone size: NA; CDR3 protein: CASSSQALSYEQYF; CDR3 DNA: TGTGCCAGCAGTTCACAGGCCCTCTCCTACGAGCAGTACTTC
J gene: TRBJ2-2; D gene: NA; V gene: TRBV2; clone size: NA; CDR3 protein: CASSEWGQGAGELFF; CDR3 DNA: TGTGCCAGCAGTGAATGGGGGCAGGGCGCCGGGGAGCTGTTTTTT
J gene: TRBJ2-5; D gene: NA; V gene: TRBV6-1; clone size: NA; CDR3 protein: CASSRPDTVGETQYF; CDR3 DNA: TGTGCCAGCAGTAGACCAGACACGGTGGGAGAGACCCAGTACTTC
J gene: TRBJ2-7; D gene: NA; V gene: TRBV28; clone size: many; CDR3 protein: CASLGGGASGQYF; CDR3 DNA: TGTGCCAGCTTAGGTGGGGGGGCGTCAGGGCAGTACTTC
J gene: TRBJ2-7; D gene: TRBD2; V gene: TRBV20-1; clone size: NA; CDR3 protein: CSARGVLAGFTYEQYF; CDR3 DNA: TGCAGTGCTAGGGGGGTCCTAGCGGGATTTACCTACGAGCAGTACTTC
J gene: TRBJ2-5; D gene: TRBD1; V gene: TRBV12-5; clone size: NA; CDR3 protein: CASGSDRGRRETQYF; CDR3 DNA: TGTGCTAGTGGTTCGGACAGGGGGCGCCGAGAGACCCAGTACTTC
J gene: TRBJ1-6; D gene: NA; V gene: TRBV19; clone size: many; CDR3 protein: CASSMFQGILSPLHF; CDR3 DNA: TGTGCCAGTAGTATGTTCCAGGGTATTCTTTCACCCCTCCACTTT
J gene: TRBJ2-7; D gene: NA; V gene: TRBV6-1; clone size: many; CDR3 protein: CASKSAGRTYEQYF; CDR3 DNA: TGTGCCAGCAAATCGGCAGGGAGAACCTACGAGCAGTACTTC
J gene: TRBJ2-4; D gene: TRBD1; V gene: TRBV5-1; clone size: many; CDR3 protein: CASSTGTGVTKNIQYF; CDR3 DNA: TGCGCCAGCAGCACGGGGACAGGGGTGACCAAAAACATTCAGTACTTC
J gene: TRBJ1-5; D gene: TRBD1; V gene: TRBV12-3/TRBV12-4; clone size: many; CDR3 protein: CASSNFKQGYYQPQHF; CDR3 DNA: TGTGCCAGCAGCAACTTCAAACAGGGGTATTATCAGCCCCAGCATTTT
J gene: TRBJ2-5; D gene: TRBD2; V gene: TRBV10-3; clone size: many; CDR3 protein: CAIRGGLAETQYF; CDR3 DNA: TGTGCCATCAGGGGGGGACTAGCGGAGACCCAGTACTTC
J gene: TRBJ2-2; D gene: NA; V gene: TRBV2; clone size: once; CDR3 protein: CASTVIDTGELFF; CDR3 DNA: TGTGCCAGCACTGTAATTGACACCGGGGAGCTGTTTTTT